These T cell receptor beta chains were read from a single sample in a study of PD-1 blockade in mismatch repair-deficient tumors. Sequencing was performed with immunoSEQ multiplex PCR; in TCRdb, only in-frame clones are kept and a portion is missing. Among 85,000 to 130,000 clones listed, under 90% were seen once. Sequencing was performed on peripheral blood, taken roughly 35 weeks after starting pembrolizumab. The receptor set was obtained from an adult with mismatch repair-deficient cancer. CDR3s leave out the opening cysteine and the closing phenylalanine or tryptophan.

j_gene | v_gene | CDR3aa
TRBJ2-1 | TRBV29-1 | SVYSGTLYNEQF
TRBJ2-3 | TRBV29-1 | SVGIGTASTDTQY
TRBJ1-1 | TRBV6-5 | ASSNGQGGAEAF
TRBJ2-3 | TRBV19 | ASSIPGVADTQY
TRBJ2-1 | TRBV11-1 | ASSNSVSSYNEQF
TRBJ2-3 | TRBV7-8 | ASSRQGRSTDTQY
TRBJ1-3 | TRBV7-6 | ASSFSGGYSGNTIY
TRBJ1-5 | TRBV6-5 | ASSYSGEWGQPQH
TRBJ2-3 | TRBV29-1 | SVDRGQGPDTQY
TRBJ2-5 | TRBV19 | ASSMATSVDYQETQY
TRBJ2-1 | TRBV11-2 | ASSLVGTSGIGNEQF
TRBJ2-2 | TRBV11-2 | ASSPAPIQVGELF
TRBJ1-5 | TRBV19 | ASSIDREQPQH
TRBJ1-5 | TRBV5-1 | ASSLGQGTQPQH
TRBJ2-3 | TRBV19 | ASSGRSGGTDTQY
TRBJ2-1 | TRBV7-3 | ASSTKAGGPDEQF
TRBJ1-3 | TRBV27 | ASSPRRPTLSGNTIY
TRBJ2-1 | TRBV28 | ASSFNYYYNEQF